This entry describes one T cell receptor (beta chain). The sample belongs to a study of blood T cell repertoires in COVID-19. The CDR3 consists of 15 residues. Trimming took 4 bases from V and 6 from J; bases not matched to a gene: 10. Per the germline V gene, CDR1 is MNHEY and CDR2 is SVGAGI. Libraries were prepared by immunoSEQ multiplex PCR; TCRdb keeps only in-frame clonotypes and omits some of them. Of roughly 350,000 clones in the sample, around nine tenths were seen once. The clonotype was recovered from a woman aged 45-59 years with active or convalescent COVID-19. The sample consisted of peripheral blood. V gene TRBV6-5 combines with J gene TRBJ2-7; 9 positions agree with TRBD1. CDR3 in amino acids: CASSSPGTGNGEQYF. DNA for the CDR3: TGTGCCAGCAGTTCTCCCGGGACAGGGAATGGCGAGCAGTACTTC.